This TCR beta chain was found in a study of tumor-infiltrating lymphocytes in localized non-small cell lung cancer. The wider study: Tumor tissue and non-adjacent uninvolved lung came from each patient. Whole-study results and caveats: Not all patients were TCR sequenced, owing to tissue quantity. Each assay used a separate piece of the same tissue. Immunotypes IM1 and IM2 had similar TCR-derived T-cell fractions.

For this clone: The antigen is unknown.

This table comes from immunoSEQ multiplex PCR, and its TCRdb copy is limited to in-frame clones, with some not included. The table includes about 8,500 clones, around three quarters detected once. V was pared by 5 bases and J by 6 bases, with 5 bases of the junction left unmatched. CDR3 length equals 14 residues. Per germline, CDR1 KGHSH and CDR2 LQKENI. Source material: uninvolved lung tissue not adjacent to the tumor. The TCR originated in a human donor with non-small cell lung cancer. The rearrangement joins TRBV18 to TRBJ1-5, with TRBD1 matching over 9 bases. The CDR3 bases are TGTGCCAGCTCAACAGGGGGCCTTAGTCAGCCCCAGCATTTT. Protein product: CASSTGGLSQPQHF.